Listed here are 10 T cell receptor beta chains from one sample, sequenced in a study of tumor-infiltrating lymphocytes in primary liver carcinoma. The source of the blood RNA was unsorted whole blood, and germline DNA was extracted as well. Total RNA amounting to roughly 0.5 ug was the source from which TCR beta cDNA was made with a constant-region primer. Slightly modified ARM-PCR, run as three nested multiplex PCR rounds, produced the TCR beta libraries. A C-beta reverse primer and TRBV1-TRBV30 forward primers served in each of the first two PCR rounds, at ten to eleven cycles apiece. TCRdb reprocessed the multiplex PCR reads with MiXCR, giving one entry per CDR3 protein. The table lists approximately 300,000 distinct CDR3 sequences, 65% of them singletons, with 9% in the top ten. Specimen: peripheral blood. The receptors shown here come from a man aged 35 to 55 with primary liver carcinoma and hepatitis B virus infection.

This clonotype was counted a few times. The rearrangement uses TRBV5-4 and TRBJ2-1; D call uncertain. With 4 bases removed from V and 0 bases from J, the gap between germline ends came to 14 bases. Per the germline V gene, CDR1 is SGHNT and CDR2 is YYREEE (reference sequence). There are 16 residues in the CDR3. As DNA, the CDR3 is TGTGCCAGCAGCCTACCTGGTTTAGGCTCCTACAATGAGCAGTTCTTC. The encoded protein is CASSLPGLGSYNEQFF.

With regard to this clonotype: Since a much larger clone is just one base distant, this may be a read error. J is TRBJ2-3 and V is TRBV6-2 or TRBV6-3; the match to TRBD2 covers 12 bases. Germline V CDR1 and CDR2: MNHEY, SVGEGT. CDR3 size: 17 residues. DNA for the CDR3: TGTACCAGCAGTTACACGAAGACTAGCGGGAGTACAGATACGCAGTATTTT. Protein product: CTSSYTKTSGSTDTQYF.

About this clonotype: An end of the junction does not agree with germline; a read error may underlie this. The rearrangement uses TRBV29-1 and TRBJ2-5; TRBD2 might be the D (5 bases). The germline CDR1 and CDR2 sequences are SQVTM and ANQGSEA. The CDR3 loop spans 14 amino acids. CDR3 loop: CSVVRPESQETHYF. Here the CDR3 DNA reads TGTAGCGTTGTACGTCCAGAATCCCAAGAGACCCATTACTTC. Using reference TRBV29-1 and TRBJ2-5 for the parts outside the CDR3, the full variable domain is SAVISQKPSRDICQRGTSLTIQCQVDSQVTMMFWYRQQPGQSLTLIATANQGSEATYESGFVIDKFPISRPNLTFSTLTVSNMSPEDSSIYLCSVVRPESQETHYFGPGTRLLVL.

A word on this clonotype: A junction boundary mismatches the germline segment, possibly from a read error. The rearrangement uses TRBV4-2 and TRBJ2-7; TRBD2 is a possible D gene (6 bases). This CDR3 region has 15 residues. The V gene's germline CDR1 is LGHNA and CDR2 YNFKEQ. The CDR3 region is CTSSQESGSRYEQYF. The CDR3 DNA is TGTACCAGTAGCCAAGAAAGCGGGTCGAGATACGAGCAGTACTTC.

The chain recombines TRBV11-1 with TRBJ2-1; D is ambiguous. Germline CDR1 is SGHAT and CDR2 is FQDESV (reference sequence). The CDR3 extends over 17 amino acids. V lost 4 bases to trimming and J lost 7 bases, with 23 bases between them. CDR3 coding DNA: TGTGCCAGCAGCTCAAATGGGATGCGCAGGTTGTTTAATGAGCAGTTCTTC. Residues: CASSSNGMRRLFNEQFF. The full variable domain, completed using reference TRBV11-1 and TRBJ2-1, is EAEVAQSPRYKITEKSQAVAFWCDPISGHATLYWYRQILGQGPELLVQFQDESVVDDSQLPKDRFSAERLKGVDSTLKIQPAELGDSAMYLCASSSNGMRRLFNEQFFGPGTRLTVL.

Ten or more counts support this clonotype. The chain joins TRBV11-2 to TRBJ2-5, with TRBD2 matching over 7 bases. The CDR3 totals 14 residues. Per the germline V gene, CDR1 is SGHAT and CDR2 is FQNNGV. The trim removed 5 bases at V and 1 base at J, leaving 4 bases unmatched. CDR3 residues: CASSRGTTQETQYF. CDR3 DNA: TGTGCCAGCAGCCGAGGGACTACCCAAGAGACCCAGTACTTC. Filled out from reference TRBV11-2 and TRBJ2-5, the complete variable domain reads EAGVAQSPRYKIIEKRQSVAFWCNPISGHATLYWYQQILGQGPKLLIQFQNNGVVDDSQLPKDRFSAERLKGVDSTLKIQPAKLEDSAVYLCASSRGTTQETQYFGPGTRLLVL.

This clonotype was observed many times. The gene calls are TRBV4-1 and TRBJ1-3; a possible D gene is TRBD1 (5 bases). The CDR3 is 14 amino acids. Per germline, CDR1 MGHRA and CDR2 YSYEKL. Between the trimmed V and J ends, which lost 3 bases and 5 bases, there was a span of 11 bases. CDR3 sequence: CASSQAGTRNTIYF. The CDR3 nucleotides read TGCGCCAGCAGCCAGGCCGGGACGAGAAACACCATATATTTT.

A word on this clonotype: This may stem from a read error, because a much larger clone lies one nucleotide away. The V and J genes are TRBV29-1 and TRBJ2-1; D remains ambiguous. The CDR3 covers 13 residues. CDR1 and CDR2 (germline): SQVTM, ANQGSEA. The CDR3 loop reads CACIVSSYNEQSF. The CDR3 nucleotides read TGCGCGTGTATAGTCTCTTCCTACAATGAGCAGTCCTTC.

This clonotype came up many times. This rearrangement joins TRBV12-3 or TRBV12-4 to TRBJ2-3; 8 bases are shared with TRBD1. This CDR3 is 13 amino acids long. V gave up 10 bases and J gave up 4 bases; unmatched junction bases: 7. The CDR3 reads CATTLDRADTQYF. CDR3 nucleotide sequence: TGTGCCACAACTTTGGACAGGGCAGATACGCAGTATTTT.

Notes on this clonotype: The junction does not match germline at one end; this may be a read error. This chain joins TRBV6-5 and TRBJ2-1; possibly TRBD2 for D (5 bases). CDR3 length: 16 amino acids. Germline CDR1 MNHEY, CDR2 SVGAGI. The DNA of the CDR3 is TGTGCCAGCTGTTACTGCAGCGGATCTAGCTACAATGAGCAGTTCTTC. This sequence encodes CASCYCSGSSYNEQFF.